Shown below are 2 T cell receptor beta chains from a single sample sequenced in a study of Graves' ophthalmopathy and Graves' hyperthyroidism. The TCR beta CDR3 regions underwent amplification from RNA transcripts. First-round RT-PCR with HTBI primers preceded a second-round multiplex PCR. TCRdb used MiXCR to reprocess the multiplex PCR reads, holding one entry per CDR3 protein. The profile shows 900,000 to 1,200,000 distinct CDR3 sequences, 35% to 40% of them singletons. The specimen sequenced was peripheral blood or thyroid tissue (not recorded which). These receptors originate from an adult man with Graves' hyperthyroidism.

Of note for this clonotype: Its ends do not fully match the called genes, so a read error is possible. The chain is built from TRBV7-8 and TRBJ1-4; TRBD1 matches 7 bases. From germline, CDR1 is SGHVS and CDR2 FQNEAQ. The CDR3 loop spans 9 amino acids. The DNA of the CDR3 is TGTGCCAGCAGCACCTCGACAGGGTTT. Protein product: CASSTSTGF.

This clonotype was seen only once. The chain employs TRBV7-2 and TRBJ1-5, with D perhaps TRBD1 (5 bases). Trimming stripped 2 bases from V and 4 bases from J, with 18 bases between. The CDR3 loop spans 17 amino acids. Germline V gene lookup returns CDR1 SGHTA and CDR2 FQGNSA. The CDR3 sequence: CASSLKIRPTANQPQHF. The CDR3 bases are TGTGCCAGCAGCTTAAAAATTCGTCCGACAGCTAATCAGCCCCAGCATTTT.